This T cell receptor beta chain comes out of a study of blood T cell repertoires in COVID-19. Background on the study: The analysed material was cDNA or gDNA that came from T cells, B-cell-depleted T cells, or PBMCs.

The germline CDR1 and CDR2 sequences are MRHNA and SNTAGT. V lost 5 bases to trimming and J lost 7 bases; unmatched junction nucleotides: 8. The CDR3 has 14 residues. Sequenced by immunoSEQ multiplex PCR; TCRdb stores in-frame clones only, minus some. The repertoire holds roughly 75,000 clones, with less than 85% as singletons. The sequence derives from a human donor with acute or convalescent COVID-19. The donor label of this sample is uncertain. The chain has TRBV6-4 and TRBJ2-1, with 7 bases that match TRBD1. Sequenced sample: peripheral blood. CDR3 nucleotides: TGTGCCAGCAGTCCACAGGGGTGGGGAAATGAGCAGTTCTTC. Translated, it gives CASSPQGWGNEQFF.